The 18 T cell receptor beta chains presented below share a single source sample, sequenced in a study of molecular identifiers for immune sequencing clone quantification listed by TCRdb under 2018. Library method: PCR. The data were produced on a NextSeq 500. TCRdb trimmed the raw reads at Q25, called clones with MiXCR and kept productive beta chains. CDR3 protein sequences are deduplicated, and each keeps its most common genes and DNA. The sample records more than 450,000 distinct CDR3 sequences, about 25% of which are singletons. Of the sample, around 0.76% is held by the ten largest clones. The source material was naive CD8+ T cells from blood, with Jurkat cell RNA spiked in. The cell subset or site tag for this specimen amounts to: FACS-sorted CD8+CD4-CCR7+CD45RA+ naive T cells. These receptors were obtained from a human donor in good health. Some libraries in this study had Jurkat cell RNA spiked in.

In its sample, this clonotype was seen many times. The CDR3 DNA reads TGTGCCAGCAGCTTTGGGGCTATCACAGATACGCAGTATTTT. It codes for CASSFGAITDTQYF. The chain joins TRBV5-4 to TRBJ2-3, with D perhaps TRBD1 (5 bases). V lost 2 bases and J lost 2, with 9 bases in between. Germline V lookup: CDR1 SGHNT, CDR2 YYREEE (reference sequence). The CDR3 runs 14 residues.

This chain links TRBV27 with TRBJ2-7; 15 bases align to TRBD2. Germline lookup yields CDR1 MNHEY and CDR2 SMNVEV (reference sequence). This CDR3 contains 16 residues. J gave up 2 bases and V 4 bases, and 3 bases lay outside the gene matches. For the CDR3, the DNA is TGTGCCAGCAGTTCAGGGACTAGCGGGAGGCCCTACGAGCAGTACTTC. This gives the protein CASSSGTSGRPYEQYF.

Of note for this clonotype: One base away lies a much larger clone, so this may be a sequencing read error. The chain combines TRBV5-3 with TRBJ1-1, with D possibly matching TRBD1 (6 bases). TRBV5-3 belongs to the ORF category, with a function that is uncertain. The CDR3 is made up of 15 amino acids. In nucleotides, the CDR3 is TGTGCCAGCAGCTTGGAACGGGGGGCCTTCACTGAAGCTTTCTTT. It encodes CASSLERGAFTEAFF.

This chain joins TRBV11-2 and TRBJ2-1, with unresolved D. This CDR3 spans 15 amino acids. With 1 base removed from V and 8 bases from J, the gap between germline ends came to 15 bases. Germline V lookup: CDR1 SGHAT, CDR2 FQNNGV. CDR3 coding DNA: TGTGCCAGCAGCTTAGTGGAGACGATTTATCATGAGCAGTTCTTC. It specifies CASSLVETIYHEQFF.

This clonotype was counted only a few times. The chain employs TRBV19 and TRBJ1-1; D gene unclear. Looked up from germline, CDR1 is LNHDA and CDR2 is SQIVND (reference sequence). The CDR3 runs to 13 residues. The ends were cut back, 5 bases at V and 6 bases at J, with 13 bases in the middle. The CDR3 DNA follows: TGTGCCAGTAGTGCGCGACACGAGGCTGAAGCTTTCTTT. Amino acid sequence: CASSARHEAEAFF.

This clonotype occurred many times. The gene calls are TRBV4-1 and TRBJ2-7, with 9 positions matching TRBD2. The CDR3 consists of 21 residues. With V trimmed by 0 bases and J by 12 bases, 30 bases remained unmatched. Germline V gives CDR1 MGHRA, CDR2 YSYEKL. CDR3 sequence (DNA): TGCGCCAGCAGCCAAGACGACGTATTCGGGACGCTCAAATCGGGCCTAGCGGGGCCGTACTTC. This gives the protein CASSQDDVFGTLKSGLAGPYF.

This clonotype came up many times. CDR3 nucleotide sequence: TGTGCCAGCAGCTTACTAGCGGGAGGGCCAGATACGCAGTATTTT. Translation gives CASSLLAGGPDTQYF. J is TRBJ2-3 and V is TRBV27; TRBD2 matches at 13 bases. The V and J ends lost 6 bases and 4 bases, in that order; junction bases with no gene match: 4. CDR1 is MNHEY and CDR2 is SMNVEV in the germline V gene (reference sequence). The CDR3 contains 15 residues.

This clonotype was detected many times. The chain employs TRBV6-5 and TRBJ1-5, with D possibly matching TRBD1 (6 bases). CDR3 size: 14 residues. The germline CDR1 and CDR2 sequences are MNHEY and SVGAGI. Deletions cut 6 bases from V and 4 bases from J, with 13 bases between. CDR3 protein: CASREDSRNQPQHF. As DNA, the CDR3 is TGTGCCAGCAGAGAGGACAGTCGAAATCAGCCCCAGCATTTT.

This clonotype was picked up many times. This rearrangement joins TRBV20-1 to TRBJ2-7, with D unclear. CDR1 and CDR2 from the germline V gene are DFQATT and SNEGSKA (reference sequence). The CDR3 spans 13 residues. Trimming left V 6 bases short and J 3 bases short, with 15 bases between. In nucleotides, the CDR3 is TGCAGTGCGCAGATCTACGGTCACTACGAGCAGTACTTC. It codes for CSAQIYGHYEQYF.

The genes are TRBV28 and TRBJ2-7, with TRBD2 matching 16 bases. CDR1 and CDR2 from the germline V gene are MDHEN and SYDVKM. V lost 4 bases, J lost 7 bases, and 10 bases stayed unmatched. This CDR3 comprises 17 residues. CDR3 coding DNA: TGTGCCAGCAGTTCCGGGACTAGCGGGAGGGCCTTAGGAGAGCAGTACTTC. Protein product: CASSSGTSGRALGEQYF.

The J gene is TRBJ2-2, the V gene TRBV20-1; 7 positions match TRBD2. The germline V gene encodes CDR1 DFQATT and CDR2 SNEGSKA (reference sequence). CDR3 length: 13 amino acids. V shed 6 bases and J 5 bases; nucleotides not matched to a gene: 6. The CDR3 DNA reads TGCAGTGCAGCGGGGTGGCGGACCGGGGAGCTGTTTTTT. Encoded protein: CSAAGWRTGELFF.

This clonotype has a count of ten or more. The V gene is TRBV13, the J gene TRBJ2-2, with D perhaps matching TRBD1 or TRBD2 (5 bases each). The CDR3 is made up of 16 amino acids. V was clipped by 5 bases and J by 2 bases, with 15 bases between them. Germline V gene lookup returns CDR1 PRHDT and CDR2 FYEKMQ (reference sequence). The CDR3 protein is CASSGEGRFNTGELFF. The CDR3 coding sequence is TGTGCCAGCAGCGGAGAGGGACGCTTCAACACCGGGGAGCTGTTTTTT.

This clonotype was picked up a small number of times. V gene TRBV2 combines with J gene TRBJ2-2; 9 bases map to TRBD2. Germline V CDR1 and CDR2: SNHLY, FYNNEI. J lost 2 bases, V lost 4 bases, and 2 bases had no gene match. The CDR3 contains 15 residues. CDR3 amino acids: CASSGLAANTGELFF. CDR3 nucleotide sequence: TGTGCCAGCAGTGGACTAGCGGCAAACACCGGGGAGCTGTTTTTT.

This clonotype was seen only a few times. The genes are TRBV2 and TRBJ2-7; the D gene is possibly TRBD2 (6 bases). With 6 bases removed from V and 7 bases from J, the gap between germline ends came to 16 bases. The CDR3 has 13 residues. Germline CDR1 reads SNHLY; CDR2 reads FYNNEI. CDR3 sequence reads: CASRTRGLLEQYF. The CDR3 coding sequence is TGTGCCAGCAGGACTAGGGGCCTGTTGGAGCAGTACTTC.

This clonotype was detected ten times or more. The chain uses TRBV15 and TRBJ1-1; 11 nucleotides align to TRBD1. Germline loops: CDR1 LNHNV, CDR2 YYDKDF (reference sequence). Trimming cost V 4 bases and J 7 bases; bases outside gene matches: 8. This CDR3 comprises 15 residues. This CDR3 reads CATSTTGQGANEAFF. In nucleotides, the CDR3 is TGTGCCACCAGCACCACCGGACAGGGGGCTAATGAAGCTTTCTTT.

This clonotype was picked up a small number of times. The rearrangement links TRBV29-1 to TRBJ2-1, with D perhaps given as TRBD1 or TRBD2 (6 bases each). V lost 4 bases and J 4 bases, leaving 11 bases between the germline ends. Looked up from germline, CDR1 is SQVTM and CDR2 is ANQGSEA. CDR3 length: 13 residues. CDR3 coding DNA: TGCAGCGTTGTACAGGGAGGATACAATGAGCAGTTCTTC. Translating gives CSVVQGGYNEQFF.

The gene calls are TRBV27 and TRBJ2-5, with D possibly matching TRBD2 (7 bases). Per the germline V gene, CDR1 is MNHEY and CDR2 is SMNVEV (reference sequence). This CDR3 is 13 amino acids long. Trimming shortened V by 6 bases and J by 4 bases, and 12 bases separated the two germline ends. CDR3 sequence reads: CASRGGGLETQYF. CDR3 in DNA: TGTGCCAGCAGGGGGGGGGGGCTAGAGACCCAGTACTTC.

For this clonotype: This may stem from a read error, because a much larger clone lies one nucleotide away. The chain uses TRBV25-1 and TRBJ2-5; D gene uncertain. CDR3 length equals 15 residues. Germline CDR1 reads MGHDK; CDR2 reads SYGVNS. The CDR3 sequence is CGSSDRSAYQETQYF. In DNA, the CDR3 is TGTGGCAGCAGTGATAGGTCTGCGTACCAAGAGACCCAGTACTTC.